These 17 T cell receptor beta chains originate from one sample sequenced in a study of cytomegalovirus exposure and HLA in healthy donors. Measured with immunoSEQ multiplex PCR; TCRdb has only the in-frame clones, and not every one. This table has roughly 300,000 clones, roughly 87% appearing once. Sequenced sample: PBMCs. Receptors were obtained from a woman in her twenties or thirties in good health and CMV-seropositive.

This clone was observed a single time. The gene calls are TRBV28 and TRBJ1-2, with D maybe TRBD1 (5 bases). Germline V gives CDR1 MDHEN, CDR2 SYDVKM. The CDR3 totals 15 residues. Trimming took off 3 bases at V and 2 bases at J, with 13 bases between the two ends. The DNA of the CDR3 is TGTGCCAGCAGTTTGAGGACAAGTCTCAACTATGGCTACACCTTC. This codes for CASSLRTSLNYGYTF.

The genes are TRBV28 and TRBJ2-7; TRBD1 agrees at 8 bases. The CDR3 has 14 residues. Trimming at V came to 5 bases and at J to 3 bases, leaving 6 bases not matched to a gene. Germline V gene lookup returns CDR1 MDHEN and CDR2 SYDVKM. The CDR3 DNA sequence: TGTGCCAGCAGTAAATGGACAGGGAACTACGAGCAGTACTTC. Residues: CASSKWTGNYEQYF.

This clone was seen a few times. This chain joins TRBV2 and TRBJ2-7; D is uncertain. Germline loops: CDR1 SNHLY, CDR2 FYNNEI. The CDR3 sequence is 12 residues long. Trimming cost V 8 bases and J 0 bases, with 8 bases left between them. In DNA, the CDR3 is TGTGCCAGCGGAAGTTACTCCTACGAGCAGTACTTC. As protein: CASGSYSYEQYF.

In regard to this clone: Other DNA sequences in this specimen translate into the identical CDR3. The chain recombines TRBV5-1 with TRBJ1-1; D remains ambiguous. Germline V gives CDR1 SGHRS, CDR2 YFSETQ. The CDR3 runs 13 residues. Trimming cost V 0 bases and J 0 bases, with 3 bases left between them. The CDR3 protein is CASSLDMNTEAFF. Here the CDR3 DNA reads TGCGCCAGCAGCTTGGACATGAACACTGAAGCTTTCTTT. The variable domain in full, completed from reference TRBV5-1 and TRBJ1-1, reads KAGVTQTPRYLIKTRGQQVTLSCSPISGHRSVSWYQQTPGQGLQFLFEYFSETQRNKGNFPGRFSGRQFSNSRSEMNVSTLELGDSALYLCASSLDMNTEAFFGQGTRLTVV.

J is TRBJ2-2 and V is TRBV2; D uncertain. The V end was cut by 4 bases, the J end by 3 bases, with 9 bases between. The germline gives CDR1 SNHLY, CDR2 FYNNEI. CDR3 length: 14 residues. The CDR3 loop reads CASSVGPYTGELFF. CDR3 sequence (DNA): TGTGCCAGCAGTGTCGGACCATACACCGGGGAGCTGTTTTTT. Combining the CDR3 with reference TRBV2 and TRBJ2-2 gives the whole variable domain EPEVTQTPSHQVTQMGQEVILRCVPISNHLYFYWYRQILGQKVEFLVSFYNNEISEKSEIFDDQFSVERPDGSNFTLKIRSTKLEDSAMYFCASSVGPYTGELFFGEGSRLTVL.

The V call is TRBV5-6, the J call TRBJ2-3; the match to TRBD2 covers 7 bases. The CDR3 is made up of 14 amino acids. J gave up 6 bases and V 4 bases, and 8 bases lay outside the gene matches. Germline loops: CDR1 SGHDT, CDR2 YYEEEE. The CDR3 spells CASSLAGALDTQYF. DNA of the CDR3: TGTGCCAGCAGCCTTGCGGGAGCGCTGGATACGCAGTATTTT. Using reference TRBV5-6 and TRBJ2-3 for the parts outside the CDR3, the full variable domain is DAGVTQSPTHLIKTRGQQVTLRCSPKSGHDTVSWYQQALGQGPQFIFQYYEEEERQRGNFPDRFSGHQFPNYSSELNVNALLLGDSALYLCASSLAGALDTQYFGPGTRLTVL.

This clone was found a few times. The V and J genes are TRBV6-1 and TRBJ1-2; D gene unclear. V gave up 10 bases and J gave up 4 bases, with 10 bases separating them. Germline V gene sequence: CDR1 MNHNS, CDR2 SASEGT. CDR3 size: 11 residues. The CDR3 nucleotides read TGTGCCACCCAATTGGGCTATGGCTACACCTTC. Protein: CATQLGYGYTF.

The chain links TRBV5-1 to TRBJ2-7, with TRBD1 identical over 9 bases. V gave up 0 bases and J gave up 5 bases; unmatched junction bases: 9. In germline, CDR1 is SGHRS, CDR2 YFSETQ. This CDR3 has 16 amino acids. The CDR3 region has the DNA TGCGCCAGCAGCTTGGCCGTCCGGGACAGGGATCACGAGCAGTACTTC. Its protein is CASSLAVRDRDHEQYF.

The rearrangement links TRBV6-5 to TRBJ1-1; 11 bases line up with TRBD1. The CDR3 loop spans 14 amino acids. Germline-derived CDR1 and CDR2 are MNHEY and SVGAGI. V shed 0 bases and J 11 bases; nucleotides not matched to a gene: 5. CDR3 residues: CASSYSGGQGDAFF. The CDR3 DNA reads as TGTGCCAGCAGTTACTCGGGGGGACAGGGGGACGCTTTCTTT.

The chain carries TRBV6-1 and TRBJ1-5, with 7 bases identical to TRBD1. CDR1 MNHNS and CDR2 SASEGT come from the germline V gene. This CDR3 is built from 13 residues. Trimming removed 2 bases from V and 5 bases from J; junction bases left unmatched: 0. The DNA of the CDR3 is TGTGCCAGCAGTGAACAGGGGGATCAGCCCCAGCATTTT. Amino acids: CASSEQGDQPQHF.

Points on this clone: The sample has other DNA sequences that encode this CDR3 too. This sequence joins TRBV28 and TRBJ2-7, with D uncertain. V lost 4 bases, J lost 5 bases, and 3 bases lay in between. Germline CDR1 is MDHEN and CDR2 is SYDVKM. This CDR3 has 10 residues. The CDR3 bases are TGTGCCAGCAGTTCGAACGAGCAGTACTTC. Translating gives CASSSNEQYF.

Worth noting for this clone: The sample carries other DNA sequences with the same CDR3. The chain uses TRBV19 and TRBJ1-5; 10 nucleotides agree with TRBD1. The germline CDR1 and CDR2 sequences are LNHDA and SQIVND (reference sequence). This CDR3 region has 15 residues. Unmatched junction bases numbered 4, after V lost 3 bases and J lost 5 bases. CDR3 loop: CASSIRGQGYQPQHF. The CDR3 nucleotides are TGTGCCAGTAGTATTAGGGGACAGGGGTATCAGCCCCAGCATTTT.

DNA of the CDR3: TGTGCCAGCTCACCACCTGCCAGGGGCCGGGGGGAGCAGTACTTC. Protein sequence: CASSPPARGRGEQYF. The chain combines TRBV18 with TRBJ2-7, with D perhaps matching TRBD1 or TRBD2 (6 bases each). The CDR3 extends over 15 amino acids. V dropped 0 bases and J dropped 7 bases, with 16 bases sitting between them. CDR1 and CDR2 (germline): KGHSH, LQKENI.

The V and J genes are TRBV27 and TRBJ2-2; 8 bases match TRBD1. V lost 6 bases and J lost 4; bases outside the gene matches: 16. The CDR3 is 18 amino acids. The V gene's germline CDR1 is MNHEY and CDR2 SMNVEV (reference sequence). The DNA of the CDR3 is TGTGCCAGCAGCCCCCTAAGGCTGACAGGGGTAATCACCGGGGAGCTGTTTTTT. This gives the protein CASSPLRLTGVITGELFF.

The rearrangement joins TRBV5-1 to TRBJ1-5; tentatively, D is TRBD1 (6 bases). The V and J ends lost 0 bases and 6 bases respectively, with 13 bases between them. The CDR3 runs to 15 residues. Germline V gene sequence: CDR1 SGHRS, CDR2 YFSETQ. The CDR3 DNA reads TGCGCCAGCAGCTTGGCGGGGGACACAGGTCAGCCCCAGCATTTT. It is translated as CASSLAGDTGQPQHF.

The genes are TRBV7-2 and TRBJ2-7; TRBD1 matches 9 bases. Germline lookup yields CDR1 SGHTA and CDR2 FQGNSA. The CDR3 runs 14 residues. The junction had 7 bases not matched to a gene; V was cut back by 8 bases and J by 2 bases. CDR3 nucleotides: TGTGCCAGCGCTTCTCGGGACAGGGCCTACGAGCAGTACTTC. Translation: CASASRDRAYEQYF.

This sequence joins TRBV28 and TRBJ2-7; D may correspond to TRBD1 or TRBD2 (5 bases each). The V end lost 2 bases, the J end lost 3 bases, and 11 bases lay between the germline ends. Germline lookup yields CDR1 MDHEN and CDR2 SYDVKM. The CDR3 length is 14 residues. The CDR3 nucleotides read TGTGCCAGCAGTTTACACGGGACCAACTACGAGCAGTACTTC. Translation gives CASSLHGTNYEQYF.